This TCR beta chain stems from a study of cytomegalovirus exposure and HLA in healthy donors. With 60 Vbeta and 13 Jbeta primers, the PCR was carried out. Only in-frame clones appear in the TCRdb table, and some are missing; sequencing was by immunoSEQ multiplex PCR. Among some 170,000 clones listed, over 70% were seen once. Input material: PBMCs. The source of this sequence is a woman aged 30 to 39 in good health and CMV-seronegative.

In nucleotides, the CDR3 is TGTGCCAGCAGCTTAGGGGGCCGGGACATGGGTGGCTACACCTTC. Amino acid sequence: CASSLGGRDMGGYTF. The gene calls are TRBV7-9 and TRBJ1-2, with a weak D call TRBD1 (6 bases). Germline V gene data show CDR1 as SEHNR and CDR2 as FQNEAQ (reference sequence). V shed 1 base and J shed 7 bases, with 16 bases lying between them. The CDR3 runs to 15 residues.